This T cell receptor beta chain was observed in a study of blood T cell repertoires in COVID-19. Study in general: The United States, Italy and Spain were the sources of the acute and convalescent COVID-19 samples. The analysed material was cDNA or gDNA that came from T cells, B-cell-depleted T cells, or PBMCs.

Only in-frame clones appear in the TCRdb table, and some are missing; sequencing was by immunoSEQ multiplex PCR. The table shows over 200,000 clones, with roughly 84% occurring only once. There are 15 residues in the CDR3. V lost 0 bases, J lost 4 bases, and 10 bases lay in between. Germline V CDR1 and CDR2: SGHNT, YYREEE (reference sequence). The sequencing input was peripheral blood. The V call is TRBV5-4, the J call TRBJ2-2; D is possibly TRBD2 (7 bases). This receptor was identified in a man aged 35 to 55 with active or convalescent COVID-19. The CDR3 DNA follows: TGTGCCAGCAGCTTGGCGGGGGGCTTCACCGGGGAGCTGTTTTTT. As protein: CASSLAGGFTGELFF.